Following are 21 T cell receptor beta chains from one sample sequenced in a study of prognosis after radiotherapy for stage I lung cancer. Using two-round multiplex PCR, the authors amplified TCR beta CDR3 from genomic DNA. Primers specific to each TRBV and TRBJ gene drove first-round PCR. TCRdb itself ran the multiplex PCR reads through MiXCR, one entry per CDR3 protein. The data show nearly 25,000 distinct CDR3 sequences, about 37% seen once. The starting material was PBMCs, obtained before or after stereotactic body radiation therapy (not recorded which). These receptor sequences come from a donor over 45 with non-small cell lung cancer.

This clonotype was seen at least ten times. The rearrangement uses TRBV30 and TRBJ2-1; TRBD1 aligns across 8 bases. The CDR3 sequence is 14 residues long. V lost 4 bases to trimming and J lost 9 bases; unmatched junction nucleotides: 11. Per germline, CDR1 GTSNPN and CDR2 SVGIG (reference sequence). Here the CDR3 reads CAWNQGAFAGEQFF. Written as DNA, the CDR3 is TGTGCCTGGAATCAGGGGGCTTTCGCCGGTGAGCAGTTCTTC.

This clonotype occurred many times. The genes are TRBV7-9 and TRBJ1-2, with D perhaps TRBD1 (5 bases). CDR1 and CDR2 from the germline V gene are SEHNR and FQNEAQ (reference sequence). This CDR3 is 14 amino acids long. Trimming left V 0 bases short and J 6 bases short, with 11 bases between. The DNA for the CDR3 is TGTGCCAGCAGCTTAGCATCGGGGCAGAATGGCTACACCTTC. This encodes CASSLASGQNGYTF.

A remark on this clonotype: Relative to the germline gene, one junction end is altered; a read error may explain this. This sequence joins TRBV5-1 and TRBJ2-5; D is perhaps TRBD1 or TRBD2 (5 bases each). The germline V gene encodes CDR1 SGHRS and CDR2 YFSETQ. The CDR3 consists of 13 residues. CDR3 nucleotides: TGCGCCAACAGCCCAGGGAGCCAAGAGACCCAGTACTTC. Translation gives CANSPGSQETQYF. Drawing the rest from reference TRBV5-1 and TRBJ2-5, the complete variable domain is KAGVTQTPRYLIKTRGQQVTLSCSPISGHRSVSWYQQTPGQGLQFLFEYFSETQRNKGNFPGRFSGRQFSNSRSEMNVSTLELGDSALYLCANSPGSQETQYFGPGTRLLVL.

This clonotype has a count of ten or more. The gene calls are TRBV28 and TRBJ1-1, with TRBD1 as a possible D gene (6 bases). Germline V gene data show CDR1 as MDHEN and CDR2 as SYDVKM. The CDR3 is made up of 15 amino acids. Trimming left V 2 bases short and J 11 bases short, with 21 bases between. The CDR3 loop is CASSLNPTGAPEAFF. CDR3 nucleotide sequence: TGTGCCAGCAGTTTAAACCCGACAGGCGCCCCGGAGGCTTTCTTT.

V is TRBV11-1 and J is TRBJ2-7, with D unresolved. V was trimmed by 1 base and J by 0 bases, leaving 7 bases between them. The CDR3 is made up of 14 amino acids. Per germline, CDR1 SGHAT and CDR2 FQDESV (reference sequence). The CDR3 loop is CASSLGPSSYEQYF. The CDR3, as DNA: TGTGCCAGCAGCTTAGGTCCCAGCTCCTACGAGCAGTACTTC.

Only one count was recorded for this clonotype. One junction end disagrees with the germline gene, perhaps due to a read error. The chain uses TRBV9 and TRBJ2-7; the D gene could be TRBD1 or TRBD2 (5 bases each). The CDR3 sequence is 15 residues long. The germline V gene encodes CDR1 SGDLS and CDR2 YYNGEE. The CDR3, as DNA: TGTGCCGGCAGCGGAAGACGGGACGGCTCATACGAGCAGTACTTC. Amino acid sequence: CAGSGRRDGSYEQYF.

This clonotype was picked up many times. This chain links TRBV19 with TRBJ2-5, with a weak D call TRBD2 (8 bases). V was shortened by 5 bases and J by 9 bases, with 22 bases between the two germline ends. This CDR3 comprises 15 residues. Germline V gives CDR1 LNHDA, CDR2 SQIVND (reference sequence). CDR3 DNA: TGTGCCAGTAGTCCCCGGGAGGGGGCAGGCCGGGCCCAGTACTTC. This codes for CASSPREGAGRAQYF.

This clonotype was observed at least ten times. The chain carries TRBV20-1 and TRBJ2-7; 12 nucleotides line up with TRBD2. The V gene's germline CDR1 is DFQATT and CDR2 SNEGSKA (reference sequence). V was pared by 5 bases and J by 3 bases, with 5 bases of the junction left unmatched. This CDR3 region has 14 residues. The CDR3 bases are TGCAGTGCTGGTCTAGCGGGAGGGCGCTACGAGCAGTACTTC. It is translated as CSAGLAGGRYEQYF.

The rearrangement joins TRBV19 to TRBJ1-1; no definite D call. CDR3 length: 12 residues. Germline V gene sequence: CDR1 LNHDA, CDR2 SQIVND (reference sequence). V lost 6 bases to trimming and J lost 7 bases, with 12 bases between them. CDR3 DNA sequence: TGTGCCAGTAGCGAAAATAATAATGAAGCTTTCTTT. This sequence encodes CASSENNNEAFF.

This clonotype came up many times. DNA of the CDR3: TGTGCCAGCAGCCTAATAGCGGCCCGCTACAATGAGCAGTTCTTC. It translates to CASSLIAARYNEQFF. The chain joins TRBV12-3 or TRBV12-4 to TRBJ2-1, with D tentatively TRBD2 (6 bases). V lost 6 bases to trimming and J lost 3 bases, with 15 bases between them. There are 15 residues in the CDR3.

There are a few counts of this clonotype. The chain's CDR3 is CASSDREGNEQFF. The DNA of the CDR3 is TGTGCCAGCAGTGACCGGGAAGGTAATGAGCAGTTCTTC. This chain uses TRBV6-1 with TRBJ2-1, with D possibly matching TRBD2 (5 bases). V dropped 3 bases and J dropped 7 bases, with 10 bases sitting between them. The CDR3 runs 13 residues. CDR1 and CDR2 (germline): MNHNS, SASEGT.

Comments on this clonotype: This may be a read error, as it is one base from a much larger clone. The chain joins TRBV9 to TRBJ1-1; a weak D match, TRBD1 (6 bases). Trimming left V 4 bases short and J 2 bases short, with 18 bases between. This CDR3 region has 16 residues. Germline assignment: CDR1 SGDLS and CDR2 YYNGEE. Here the CDR3 DNA reads TGTGCCAGCAGCCACCAAACAGGGTTCATTAACACTGAAGCTTTCTTT. Translation: CASSHQTGFINTEAFF.

This clonotype showed up many times. The chain links TRBV6-1 to TRBJ2-3; D gene unclear. The CDR3 runs 12 residues. Germline V gives CDR1 MNHNS, CDR2 SASEGT. Trimming stripped 5 bases from V and 0 bases from J, with 3 bases between. This chain's CDR3 is CASSRSTDTQYF. In DNA form, the CDR3 reads TGTGCCAGCAGTAGGAGCACAGATACGCAGTATTTT.

This clonotype was observed at least ten times. The V and J genes are TRBV6-2 or TRBV6-3 and TRBJ2-6; 10 nucleotides line up with TRBD2. Unmatched junction bases numbered 10, after V lost 5 bases and J lost 0 bases. This CDR3 is built from 19 residues. From germline, CDR1 is MNHEY and CDR2 SVGEGT. CDR3 DNA sequence: TGTGCCAGCAGTCCGGCGACTAGCGGGTCCCTCTCTGGGGCCAACGTCCTGACTTTC. Amino acids: CASSPATSGSLSGANVLTF.

In this sample, this clonotype turned up many times. The rearrangement uses TRBV12-5 and TRBJ2-1; 8 positions agree with TRBD2. Looked up from germline, CDR1 is LGHNT and CDR2 is FRNRAP. V lost 6 bases, J lost 3 bases, and 4 bases stayed unmatched. The CDR3 totals 14 residues. The CDR3, as DNA: TGTGCTAGTGGGTCTAGCGGGTACTACAATGAGCAGTTCTTC. It codes for CASGSSGYYNEQFF.

The rearrangement uses TRBV6-5 and TRBJ2-7, with D maybe TRBD1 (6 bases). This CDR3 contains 14 residues. The germline gives CDR1 MNHEY, CDR2 SVGAGI. Trimming took off 3 bases at V and 2 bases at J, with 11 bases between the two ends. This CDR3 is CASSYGQGPYEQYF. The DNA for the CDR3 is TGTGCCAGCAGTTATGGGCAGGGGCCCTACGAGCAGTACTTC.

This clonotype has just a few counts. The chain uses TRBV5-4 and TRBJ2-3, with 10 bases aligning to TRBD1. From germline, CDR1 is SGHNT and CDR2 YYREEE (reference sequence). Trimming removed 4 bases from V and 0 bases from J; junction bases left unmatched: 11. CDR3 length equals 18 residues. This CDR3 reads CASSPGQGRSASTDTQYF. The CDR3 bases are TGTGCCAGCAGCCCGGGACAGGGGCGGAGCGCTAGCACAGATACGCAGTATTTT.

This clonotype was recorded at least ten times. The CDR3 DNA follows: TGCGCCAGCACAGAGGGTGTGGGGAGCACTGAAGCTTTCTTT. It encodes CASTEGVGSTEAFF. The rearrangement links TRBV5-1 to TRBJ1-1, with D hard to call. The CDR3 is made up of 14 amino acids. With 6 bases removed from V and 4 bases from J, the gap between germline ends came to 16 bases. The V gene's germline CDR1 is SGHRS and CDR2 YFSETQ. Full variable domain (outside the CDR3, taken from reference TRBV5-1 and TRBJ1-1): KAGVTQTPRYLIKTRGQQVTLSCSPISGHRSVSWYQQTPGQGLQFLFEYFSETQRNKGNFPGRFSGRQFSNSRSEMNVSTLELGDSALYLCASTEGVGSTEAFFGQGTRLTVV.

The chain has TRBV28 and TRBJ1-6; a possible D gene is TRBD1 (5 bases). The V end lost 3 bases, the J end lost 10 bases, and 7 bases lay between the germline ends. Germline lookup yields CDR1 MDHEN and CDR2 SYDVKM. The CDR3 length is 12 residues. CDR3 sequence: CASSLRDSPLHF. The CDR3 bases are TGTGCCAGCAGTTTGAGGGACTCACCCCTCCACTTT.

This clonotype was observed many times. The J gene is TRBJ2-3, the V gene TRBV6-9; D uncertain. The length of the CDR3 is 12 residues. CDR1 MNHGY and CDR2 SVAAGI come from the germline V gene. V shed 2 bases and J shed 1 base, with 1 base lying between them. The CDR3 spells CASSYGTDTQYF. CDR3 nucleotides: TGTGCCAGCAGTTATGGCACAGATACGCAGTATTTT.

The gene calls are TRBV12-3 or TRBV12-4 and TRBJ2-1, with D unresolved. The V and J ends lost 6 bases and 12 bases respectively, with 15 bases between them. The CDR3 extends over 12 amino acids. The CDR3 sequence is CASRSDTFWQFF. The DNA of the CDR3 is TGTGCCAGCAGGAGTGACACTTTCTGGCAGTTCTTC.